This T cell receptor beta chain was sequenced for a study of blood T cell repertoires in COVID-19. Looking at the study overall: Sources were T cells, B-cell-depleted T cells, or PBMCs; the material itself was cDNA or gDNA.

The CDR3 covers 14 residues. The germline gives CDR1 KGHDR, CDR2 SFDVKD. V shed 12 bases and J 5 bases; nucleotides not matched to a gene: 9. Per the original methods: Reference gene primer amplification gave estimated nucleated cell counts. This table comes from immunoSEQ multiplex PCR, and its TCRdb copy is limited to in-frame clones, with some not included. V, J and clone size were drawn from that table, and D and trimming were deduced from the DNA. Of under 200,000 clones in the sample, roughly 88% were seen once. V gene TRBV24-1 combines with J gene TRBJ2-5; 12 bases map to TRBD2. Sequencing used peripheral blood. This receptor was obtained from a man in his 60s who had recovered from COVID-19. CDR3 DNA: TGTGCCTCCATGACTAGCGGGGGCGAGGAGACCCAGTACTTC. It encodes CASMTSGGEETQYF.